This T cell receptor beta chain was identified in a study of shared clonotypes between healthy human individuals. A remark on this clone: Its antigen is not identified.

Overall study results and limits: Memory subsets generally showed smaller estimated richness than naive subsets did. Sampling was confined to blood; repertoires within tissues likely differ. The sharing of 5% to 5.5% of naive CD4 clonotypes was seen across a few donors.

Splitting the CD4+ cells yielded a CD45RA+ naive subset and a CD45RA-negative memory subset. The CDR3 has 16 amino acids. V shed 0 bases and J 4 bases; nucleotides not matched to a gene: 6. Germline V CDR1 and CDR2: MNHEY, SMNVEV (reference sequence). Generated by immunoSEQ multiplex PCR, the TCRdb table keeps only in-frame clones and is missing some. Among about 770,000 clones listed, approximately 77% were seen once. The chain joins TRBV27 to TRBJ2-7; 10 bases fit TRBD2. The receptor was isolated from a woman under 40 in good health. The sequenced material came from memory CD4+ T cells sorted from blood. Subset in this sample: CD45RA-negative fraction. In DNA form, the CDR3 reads TGTGCCAGCAGTTTATCGGCAGCGGGAGGGAGATACGAGCAGTACTTC. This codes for CASSLSAAGGRYEQYF.